Presented here are 19 T cell receptor beta chains from one specimen sequenced in a study of blood T cell repertoires in COVID-19. TCRdb's table, derived via immunoSEQ multiplex PCR, lists solely in-frame clones and lacks some. The table includes hundreds of thousands of clones, roughly four fifths detected once. Sequenced: peripheral blood. The receptors derive from a woman aged 70 to 79 with acute or convalescent COVID-19.

The chain employs TRBV10-3 and TRBJ1-2; 7 bases line up with TRBD1. This CDR3 comprises 14 residues. Germline assignment: CDR1 ENHRY and CDR2 SYGVKD. With V trimmed by 11 bases and J by 4 bases, 13 bases remained unmatched. The CDR3 reads CASKRTGSGYGYTF. CDR3 DNA: TGTGCCTCTAAAAGGACAGGTTCTGGCTATGGCTACACCTTC.

The chain couples TRBV28 to TRBJ2-5; 9 bases fit TRBD1. The CDR3 runs to 13 residues. Unmatched junction bases numbered 1, after V lost 8 bases and J lost 0 bases. From germline, CDR1 is MDHEN and CDR2 SYDVKM. CDR3 in amino acids: CASGQGYQETQYF. CDR3 coding DNA: TGTGCCAGCGGACAGGGGTACCAAGAGACCCAGTACTTC.

J is TRBJ1-2 and V is TRBV28; D possibly corresponds to TRBD1 (5 bases). Looked up from germline, CDR1 is MDHEN and CDR2 is SYDVKM. CDR3 length: 14 residues. Trimming took off 4 bases at V and 1 base at J, with 10 bases between the two ends. The CDR3 spells CASSWGGVNYGYTF. The CDR3 DNA is TGTGCCAGCAGTTGGGGCGGGGTTAACTATGGCTACACCTTC.

This chain connects TRBV4-2 to TRBJ1-2, with 8 bases lining up with TRBD1. The length of the CDR3 is 14 residues. The junction had 6 bases not matched to a gene; V was cut back by 4 bases and J by 5 bases. The germline V gene has CDR1 LGHNA and CDR2 YNFKEQ. The CDR3 is CASSPTGDLYGYTF. The CDR3 bases are TGTGCCAGCAGCCCGACAGGGGATTTATATGGCTACACCTTC.

The chain joins TRBV7-2 to TRBJ2-5; TRBD1 agrees at 9 bases. V lost 5 bases and J lost 4; bases outside the gene matches: 11. Germline V gene sequence: CDR1 SGHTA, CDR2 FQGNSA. The CDR3 spans 16 residues. Here the CDR3 DNA reads TGTGCCAGCAGCAAAACCCAGACAGGGGGTCGAGAGACCCAGTACTTC. This sequence encodes CASSKTQTGGRETQYF.

The V call is TRBV21-1, the J call TRBJ2-6; TRBD1, the table's D call, was not compared with the DNA. TRBV21-1 is an annotated pseudogene. The CDR3 is made up of 19 amino acids. CDR3 bases: TGTGCCAGCAAAAGGACTTACAGGGGGCGGAGCTCTGGGGCCAACGTCCTGACTTTC. Amino acids: CASKRTYRGRSSGANVLTF.

The V and J genes are TRBV6-5 and TRBJ1-1, with a tentative D call TRBD1 (5 bases). Germline CDR1 reads MNHEY; CDR2 reads SVGAGI. This CDR3 comprises 13 residues. V lost 6 bases and J lost 0, with 8 bases in between. In DNA, the CDR3 is TGTGCCAGCAGGCAACAGGTGAACACTGAAGCTTTCTTT. It specifies CASRQQVNTEAFF.

The chain recombines TRBV2 with TRBJ1-1; D perhaps matches TRBD1 (6 bases). The CDR3 is made up of 14 amino acids. V was clipped by 8 bases and J by 3 bases, with 16 bases between them. Germline V gives CDR1 SNHLY, CDR2 FYNNEI. The CDR3 DNA reads as TGTGCCAGCTCTAAGGGACACCCGGACACTGAAGCTTTCTTT. Translating gives CASSKGHPDTEAFF. Using reference TRBV2 and TRBJ1-1 for the parts outside the CDR3, the full variable domain is EPEVTQTPSHQVTQMGQEVILRCVPISNHLYFYWYRQILGQKVEFLVSFYNNEISEKSEIFDDQFSVERPDGSNFTLKIRSTKLEDSAMYFCASSKGHPDTEAFFGQGTRLTVV.

This clone was counted a few times. The chain recombines TRBV19 with TRBJ1-1, with unresolved D. This CDR3 is 14 amino acids long. Germline V gene sequence: CDR1 LNHDA, CDR2 SQIVND (reference sequence). Between the trimmed V and J ends, which lost 7 bases and 2 bases, there was a span of 14 bases. CDR3 amino acids: CASTQEPTNTEAFF. CDR3 bases: TGTGCCAGTACCCAAGAGCCCACCAACACTGAAGCTTTCTTT.

The chain carries TRBV6-6 and TRBJ1-1; D is possibly TRBD1 (6 bases). The germline V and J ends were trimmed by 2 bases and 2 bases, with 15 bases remaining between them. The germline V gene has CDR1 MNHNY and CDR2 SVGAGI (reference sequence). This CDR3 has 16 residues. CDR3 in amino acids: CASSYPGTGINTEAFF. CDR3 nucleotides: TGTGCCAGCAGTTACCCCGGAACAGGGATAAACACTGAAGCTTTCTTT.

In DNA form, the CDR3 reads TGTGCCAGCAGAAGACGGGGGGGAACAAATCAGCCCCAGCATTTT. This sequence encodes CASRRRGGTNQPQHF. This chain joins TRBV28 and TRBJ1-5, with D perhaps matching TRBD1 (5 bases). The V gene lost 6 bases and the J gene lost 4 bases, with 16 bases spanning the gap. Germline CDR1 is MDHEN and CDR2 is SYDVKM. The CDR3 loop spans 15 amino acids.

The rearrangement uses TRBV6-6 and TRBJ1-4; 9 bases fit TRBD1. V lost 6 bases, J lost 7 bases, and 3 bases stayed unmatched. Germline CDR1 and CDR2: MNHNY and SVGAGI (reference sequence). This CDR3 region has 13 residues. The DNA for the CDR3 is TGTGCCAGCAGGGACAGGGGTACTGAAAAACTGTTTTTT. Translation: CASRDRGTEKLFF.

This clone was counted a few times. The genes are TRBV5-4 and TRBJ1-6; 7 positions match TRBD1. Germline values: CDR1 SGHNT, CDR2 YYREEE (reference sequence). This CDR3 is built from 19 residues. Trimming removed 5 bases from V and 4 bases from J; junction bases left unmatched: 18. The DNA of the CDR3 is TGTGCCAGCAGAAATAAAGGGACAGCGTCTGGGGGATATAATTCACCCCTCCACTTT. Amino acid sequence: CASRNKGTASGGYNSPLHF.

This clone is a singleton in its sample. V gene TRBV24-1 combines with J gene TRBJ2-4; 7 bases line up with TRBD2. This CDR3 comprises 14 residues. CDR1 and CDR2 from the germline V gene are KGHDR and SFDVKD. V gave up 4 bases and J gave up 7 bases; unmatched junction bases: 6. CDR3 loop: CATSDPGRVNIQYF. CDR3 DNA: TGTGCCACCAGTGACCCAGGGAGGGTGAACATTCAGTACTTC.

This chain joins TRBV7-2 and TRBJ2-1; D remains ambiguous. Trimming stripped 5 bases from V and 7 bases from J, with 15 bases between. CDR1 and CDR2 (germline): SGHTA, FQGNSA. This CDR3 spans 14 amino acids. The DNA of the CDR3 is TGTGCCAGCAGCCCCCTGGTACCGAGAAATGAGCAGTTCTTC. Its protein is CASSPLVPRNEQFF.

This chain connects TRBV3-1 (or the pseudogene TRBV3-2) to TRBJ2-7; D is unclear. CDR3 length: 12 residues. V was clipped by 2 bases and J by 0 bases, with 2 bases between them. Germline V CDR1 and CDR2: LGHDT, YNNKEL (reference sequence). CDR3 DNA: TGTGCCAGCAGCCAACTCTCCTACGAGCAGTACTTC. This sequence encodes CASSQLSYEQYF.

The chain uses TRBV29-1 and TRBJ1-1; perhaps TRBD1 as D (5 bases). The V gene lost 7 bases and the J gene lost 0 bases, with 15 bases spanning the gap. Germline CDR1 SQVTM, CDR2 ANQGSEA. CDR3 length: 14 amino acids. CDR3 residues: CSALGGVMNTEAFF. DNA for the CDR3: TGCAGCGCTCTGGGGGGGGTCATGAACACTGAAGCTTTCTTT.

This clone has just one count. This chain joins TRBV27 and TRBJ2-1, with D maybe TRBD2 (5 bases). V lost 3 bases and J 4 bases, leaving 13 bases between the germline ends. The CDR3 is made up of 15 amino acids. In germline, CDR1 is MNHEY, CDR2 SMNVEV (reference sequence). The CDR3 DNA sequence: TGTGCCAGCAGTTTTAGGGCTAGCTTGTACAATGAGCAGTTCTTC. Translating gives CASSFRASLYNEQFF.

This clone was found once. The chain combines TRBV2 with TRBJ1-6; maybe TRBD1 (6 bases). Germline V gene sequence: CDR1 SNHLY, CDR2 FYNNEI. Trimming removed 6 bases from V and 7 bases from J, with 16 bases in between. The CDR3 is made up of 15 amino acids. The CDR3, as DNA: TGTGCCAGCAGCAAGATGACAGGAGGCAATTCACCCCTCCACTTT. It yields the protein CASSKMTGGNSPLHF. The full variable domain, with the rest looked up from reference TRBV2 and TRBJ1-6, is EPEVTQTPSHQVTQMGQEVILRCVPISNHLYFYWYRQILGQKVEFLVSFYNNEISEKSEIFDDQFSVERPDGSNFTLKIRSTKLEDSAMYFCASSKMTGGNSPLHFGNGTRLTVT.